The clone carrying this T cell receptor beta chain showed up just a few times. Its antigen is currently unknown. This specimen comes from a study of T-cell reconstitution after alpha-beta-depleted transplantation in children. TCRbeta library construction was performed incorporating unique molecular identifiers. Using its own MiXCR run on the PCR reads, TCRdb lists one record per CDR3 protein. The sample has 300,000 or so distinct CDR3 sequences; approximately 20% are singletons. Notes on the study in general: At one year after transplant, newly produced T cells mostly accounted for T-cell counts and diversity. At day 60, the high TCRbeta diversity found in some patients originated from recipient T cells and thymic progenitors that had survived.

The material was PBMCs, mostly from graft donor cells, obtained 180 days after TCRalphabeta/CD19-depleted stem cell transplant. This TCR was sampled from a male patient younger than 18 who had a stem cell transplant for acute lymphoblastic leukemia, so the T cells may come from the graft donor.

The CDR3 DNA sequence: TGCAGTGCTCGCATGGGGCTCCCTGGGGCAGATACGCAGTATTTT. Translation gives CSARMGLPGADTQYF. The V call is TRBV20-1, the J call TRBJ2-3, with a tentative D call TRBD1 (5 bases). The CDR3 contains 15 residues. V was clipped by 5 bases and J by 4 bases, with 19 bases between them. Germline V gives CDR1 DFQATT, CDR2 SNEGSKA (reference sequence).